This T cell receptor beta chain was profiled in a study of spatial heterogeneity in lung cancer. Study-level background: Sequencing covered available follow-up PBMC samples collected a median of roughly two years after resection.

Germline CDR1 reads MGHRA; CDR2 reads YSYEKL. CDR3 length: 16 residues. V lost 1 base, J lost 6 bases, and 18 bases lay in between. Study-wide results and caveats: Ubiquitous, expanded tumor-derived TCRs were more frequently observed in blood at resection than at follow-up.

This clonotype has a count of ten or more. Its specificity is unknown. Time point specified: blood at routine non-recurrence follow-up after resection. Whole RNA obtained from tumor, nontumor lung or frozen PBMC underwent sequencing without sorting. TCRdb passed the 5' RACE reads through MiXCR, listing each CDR3 protein once. The table shows approximately 50,000 distinct CDR3 sequences, with around 6.7% occurring only once. Sequenced material: PBMCs, taken at follow-up. This TCR was recovered from a female donor with early-stage non-small cell lung cancer. The V call is TRBV4-1, the J call TRBJ1-2; no definite D call. The CDR3 here is CASSQVGSQADHGYTF. The DNA of the CDR3 is TGCGCCAGCAGCCAAGTTGGTTCCCAGGCAGACCATGGCTACACCTTC.